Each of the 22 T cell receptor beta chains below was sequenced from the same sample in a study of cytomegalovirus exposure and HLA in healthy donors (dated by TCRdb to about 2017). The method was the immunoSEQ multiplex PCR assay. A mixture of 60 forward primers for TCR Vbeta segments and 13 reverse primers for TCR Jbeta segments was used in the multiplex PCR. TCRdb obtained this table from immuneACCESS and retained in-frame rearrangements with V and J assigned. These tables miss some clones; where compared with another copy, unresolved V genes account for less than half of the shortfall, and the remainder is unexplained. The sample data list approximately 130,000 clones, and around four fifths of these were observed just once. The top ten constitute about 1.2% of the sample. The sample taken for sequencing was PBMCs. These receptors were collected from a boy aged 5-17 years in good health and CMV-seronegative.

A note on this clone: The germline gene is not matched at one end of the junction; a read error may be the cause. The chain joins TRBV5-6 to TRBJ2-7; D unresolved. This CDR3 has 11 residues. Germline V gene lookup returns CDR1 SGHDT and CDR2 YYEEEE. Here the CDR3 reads CASSFQTHADF. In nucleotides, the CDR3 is TGTGCCAGCAGCTTTCAAACCCACGCGGACTTC.

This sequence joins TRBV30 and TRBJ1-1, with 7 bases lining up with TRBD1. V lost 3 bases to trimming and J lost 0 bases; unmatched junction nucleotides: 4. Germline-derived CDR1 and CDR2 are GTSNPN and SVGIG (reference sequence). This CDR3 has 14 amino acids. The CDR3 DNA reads TGTGCCTGGAGGGGGGACAGAGTGAACACTGAAGCTTTCTTT. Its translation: CAWRGDRVNTEAFF.

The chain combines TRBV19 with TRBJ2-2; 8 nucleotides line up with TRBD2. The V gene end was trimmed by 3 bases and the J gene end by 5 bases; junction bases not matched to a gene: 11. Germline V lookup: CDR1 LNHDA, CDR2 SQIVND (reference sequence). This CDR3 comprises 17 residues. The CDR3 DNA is TGTGCCAGTAGTATGTCTCCCAGCGGGAGTAGAACCGGGGAGCTGTTTTTT. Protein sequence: CASSMSPSGSRTGELFF.

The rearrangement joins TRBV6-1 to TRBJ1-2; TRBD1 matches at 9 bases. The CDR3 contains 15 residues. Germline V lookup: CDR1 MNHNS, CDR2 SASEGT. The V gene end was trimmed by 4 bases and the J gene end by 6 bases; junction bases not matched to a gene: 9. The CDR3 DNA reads TGTGCCAGCAGTGCAAGGGACAGGGAATTCGATGGCTACACCTTC. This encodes CASSARDREFDGYTF.

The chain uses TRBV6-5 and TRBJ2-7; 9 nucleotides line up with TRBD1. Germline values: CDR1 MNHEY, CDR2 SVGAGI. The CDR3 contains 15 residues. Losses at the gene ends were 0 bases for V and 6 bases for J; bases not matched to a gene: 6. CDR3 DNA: TGTGCCAGCAGTTACTCTGACAGGGGGTCGGGCGAGCAGTACTTC. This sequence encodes CASSYSDRGSGEQYF.

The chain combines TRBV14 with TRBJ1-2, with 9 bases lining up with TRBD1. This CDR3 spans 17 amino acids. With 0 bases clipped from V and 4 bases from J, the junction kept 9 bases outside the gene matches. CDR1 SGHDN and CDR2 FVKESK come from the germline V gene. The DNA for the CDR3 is TGTGCCAGCAGCCAAGATTCTCGGGGACAGGGACCCTATGGCTACACCTTC. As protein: CASSQDSRGQGPYGYTF.

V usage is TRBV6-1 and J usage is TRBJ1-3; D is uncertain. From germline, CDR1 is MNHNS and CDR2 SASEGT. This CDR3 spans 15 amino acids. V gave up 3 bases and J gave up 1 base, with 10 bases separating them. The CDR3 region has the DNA TGTGCCAGCAGTGACACCCAGTATTCTGGAAACACCATATATTTT. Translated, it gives CASSDTQYSGNTIYF.

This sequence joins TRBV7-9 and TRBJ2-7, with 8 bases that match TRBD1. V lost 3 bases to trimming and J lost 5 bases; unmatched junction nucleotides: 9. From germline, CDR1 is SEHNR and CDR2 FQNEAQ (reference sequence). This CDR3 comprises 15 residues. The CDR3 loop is CASSFYGQGDNEQYF. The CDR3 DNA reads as TGTGCCAGCAGCTTTTACGGACAGGGAGACAACGAGCAGTACTTC.

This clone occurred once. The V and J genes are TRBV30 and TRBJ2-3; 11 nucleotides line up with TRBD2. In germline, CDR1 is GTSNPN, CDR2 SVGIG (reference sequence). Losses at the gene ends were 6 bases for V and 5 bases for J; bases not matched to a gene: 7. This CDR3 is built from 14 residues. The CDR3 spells CACIAGGAEDTQYF. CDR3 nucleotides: TGTGCCTGTATAGCGGGGGGGGCGGAAGATACGCAGTATTTT.

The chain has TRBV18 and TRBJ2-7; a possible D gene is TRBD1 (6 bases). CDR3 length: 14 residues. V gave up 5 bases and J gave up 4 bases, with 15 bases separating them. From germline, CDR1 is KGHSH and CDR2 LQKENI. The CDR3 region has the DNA TGTGCCAGCTCAACTGGGCTGGGGGCTTACGAGCAGTACTTC. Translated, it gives CASSTGLGAYEQYF.

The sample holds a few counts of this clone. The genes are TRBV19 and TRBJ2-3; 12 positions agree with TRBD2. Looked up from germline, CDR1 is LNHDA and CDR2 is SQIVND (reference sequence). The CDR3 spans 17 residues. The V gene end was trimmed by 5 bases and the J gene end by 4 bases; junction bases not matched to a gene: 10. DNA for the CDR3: TGTGCCAGTAGTCCTCGACTAGCGGGAGAATACGCAGATACGCAGTATTTT. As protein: CASSPRLAGEYADTQYF.

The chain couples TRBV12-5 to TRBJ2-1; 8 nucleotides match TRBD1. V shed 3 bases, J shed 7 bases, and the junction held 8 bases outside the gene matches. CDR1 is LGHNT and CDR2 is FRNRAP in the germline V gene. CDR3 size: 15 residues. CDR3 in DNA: TGTGCTAGTGGTTTCCTCGACAGGGGACTTAATGAGCAGTTCTTC. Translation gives CASGFLDRGLNEQFF.

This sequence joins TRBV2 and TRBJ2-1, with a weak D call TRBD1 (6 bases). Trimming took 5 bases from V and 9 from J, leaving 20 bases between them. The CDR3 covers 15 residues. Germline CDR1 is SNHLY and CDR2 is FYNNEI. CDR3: CASSKTGLGYGEQFF. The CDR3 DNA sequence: TGTGCCAGCAGTAAAACAGGGTTAGGTTACGGTGAGCAGTTCTTC. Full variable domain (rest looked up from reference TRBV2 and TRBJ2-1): EPEVTQTPSHQVTQMGQEVILRCVPISNHLYFYWYRQILGQKVEFLVSFYNNEISEKSEIFDDQFSVERPDGSNFTLKIRSTKLEDSAMYFCASSKTGLGYGEQFFGPGTRLTVL.

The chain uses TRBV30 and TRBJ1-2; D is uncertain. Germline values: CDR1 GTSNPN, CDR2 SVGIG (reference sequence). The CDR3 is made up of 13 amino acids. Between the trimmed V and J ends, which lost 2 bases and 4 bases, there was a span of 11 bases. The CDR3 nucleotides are TGTGCCTGGAGTATCCTCCCGAGCTATGGCTACACCTTC. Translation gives CAWSILPSYGYTF.

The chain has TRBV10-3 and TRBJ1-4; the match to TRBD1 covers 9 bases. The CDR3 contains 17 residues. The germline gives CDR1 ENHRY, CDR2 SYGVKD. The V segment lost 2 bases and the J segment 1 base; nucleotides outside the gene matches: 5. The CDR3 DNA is TGTGCCATCAGTGAGACAGGGGGCCCGGTAACTAATGAAAAACTGTTTTTT. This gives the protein CAISETGGPVTNEKLFF.

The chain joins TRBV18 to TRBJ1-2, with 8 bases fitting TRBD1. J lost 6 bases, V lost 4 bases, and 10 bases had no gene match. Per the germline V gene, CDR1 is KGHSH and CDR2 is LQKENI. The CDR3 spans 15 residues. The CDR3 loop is CASSQIGTGGDGYTF. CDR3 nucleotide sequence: TGTGCCAGCTCACAGATTGGGACAGGAGGGGATGGCTACACCTTC. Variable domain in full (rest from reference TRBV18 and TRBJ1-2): NAGVMQNPRHLVRRRGQEARLRCSPMKGHSHVYWYRQLPEEGLKFMVYLQKENIIDESGMPKERFSAEFPKEGPSILRIQQVVRGDSAAYFCASSQIGTGGDGYTFGSGTRLTVV.

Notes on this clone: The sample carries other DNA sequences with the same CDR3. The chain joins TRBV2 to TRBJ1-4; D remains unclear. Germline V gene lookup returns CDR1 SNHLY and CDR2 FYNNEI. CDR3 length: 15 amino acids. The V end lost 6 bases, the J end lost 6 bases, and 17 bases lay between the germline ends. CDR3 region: CASREGRRVDEKLFF. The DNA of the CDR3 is TGTGCCAGCAGGGAGGGTCGTAGGGTTGATGAAAAACTGTTTTTT.

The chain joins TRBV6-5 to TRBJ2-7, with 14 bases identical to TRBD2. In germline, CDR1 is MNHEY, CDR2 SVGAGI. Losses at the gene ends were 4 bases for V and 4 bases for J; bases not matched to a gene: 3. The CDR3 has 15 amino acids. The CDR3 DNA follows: TGTGCCAGCAGTTCGGGACTAGCGGGAGCGTACGAGCAGTACTTC. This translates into CASSSGLAGAYEQYF.

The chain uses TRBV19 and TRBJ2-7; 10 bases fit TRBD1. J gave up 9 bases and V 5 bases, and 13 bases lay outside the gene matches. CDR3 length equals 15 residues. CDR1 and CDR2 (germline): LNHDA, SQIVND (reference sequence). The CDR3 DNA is TGTGCCAGTAGTCTCAATAGGGGACAGGGGAGTGTGCAGTACTTC. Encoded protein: CASSLNRGQGSVQYF.

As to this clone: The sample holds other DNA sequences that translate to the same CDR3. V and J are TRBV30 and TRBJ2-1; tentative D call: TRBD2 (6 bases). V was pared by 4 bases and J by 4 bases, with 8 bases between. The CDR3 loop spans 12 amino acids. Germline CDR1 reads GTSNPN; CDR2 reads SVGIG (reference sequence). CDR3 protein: CAWTGGYNEQFF. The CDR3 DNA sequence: TGTGCCTGGACTGGGGGGTACAATGAGCAGTTCTTC.

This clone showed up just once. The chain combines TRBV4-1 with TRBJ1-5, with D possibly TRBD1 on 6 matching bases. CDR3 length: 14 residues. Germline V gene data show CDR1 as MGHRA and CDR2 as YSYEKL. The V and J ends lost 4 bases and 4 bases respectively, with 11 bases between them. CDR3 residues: CASSRATGNQPQHF. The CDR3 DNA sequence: TGCGCCAGCAGCCGAGCGACAGGTAATCAGCCCCAGCATTTT.

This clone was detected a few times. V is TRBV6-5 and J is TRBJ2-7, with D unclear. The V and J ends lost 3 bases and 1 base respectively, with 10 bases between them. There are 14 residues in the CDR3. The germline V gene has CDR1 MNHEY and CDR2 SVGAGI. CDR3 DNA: TGTGCCAGCAGTTATTTTTCGGGTTCCTACGAGCAGTACTTC. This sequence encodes CASSYFSGSYEQYF.